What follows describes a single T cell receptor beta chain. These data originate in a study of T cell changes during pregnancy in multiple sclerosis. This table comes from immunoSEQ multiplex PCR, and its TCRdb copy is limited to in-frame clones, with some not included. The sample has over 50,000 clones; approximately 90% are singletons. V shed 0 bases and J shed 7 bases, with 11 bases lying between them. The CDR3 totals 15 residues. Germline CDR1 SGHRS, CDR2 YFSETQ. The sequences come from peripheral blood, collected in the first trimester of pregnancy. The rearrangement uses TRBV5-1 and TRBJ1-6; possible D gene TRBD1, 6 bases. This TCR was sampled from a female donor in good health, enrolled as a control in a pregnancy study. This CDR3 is CASSLDGQINSPLHF. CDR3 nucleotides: TGCGCCAGCAGCTTGGATGGACAGATCAATTCACCCCTCCACTTT.